This T cell receptor beta chain was documented in a study of blood T cell repertoires in COVID-19. Study-level information: Whether acute or convalescent, the COVID-19 samples came from the United States, Italy and Spain. The cDNA or gDNA used as material had been derived from T cells, B-cell-depleted T cells, or PBMCs.

Study processing details: Nucleated cell number was recorded as an estimate derived from reference gene primer amplification. Produced via immunoSEQ multiplex PCR; TCRdb's table is partial and in-frame only. V and J calls and clone size come straight from that table; D and trimming were deduced from the DNA. The data show 30,000 to 35,000 clones, with 90% seen just once and about an eighth held by the top ten. V lost 0 bases and J lost 6; bases outside the gene matches: 6. From germline, CDR1 is SGDLS and CDR2 YYNGEE. The CDR3 loop spans 14 amino acids. This TCR came from a human donor in a cohort sampled during active COVID-19. Input material: peripheral blood. The genes are TRBV9 and TRBJ2-7; TRBD2 matches 7 bases. This CDR3 is CASSVVGGLSEQYF. The DNA of the CDR3 is TGTGCCAGCAGCGTAGTGGGAGGGCTAAGCGAGCAGTACTTC.